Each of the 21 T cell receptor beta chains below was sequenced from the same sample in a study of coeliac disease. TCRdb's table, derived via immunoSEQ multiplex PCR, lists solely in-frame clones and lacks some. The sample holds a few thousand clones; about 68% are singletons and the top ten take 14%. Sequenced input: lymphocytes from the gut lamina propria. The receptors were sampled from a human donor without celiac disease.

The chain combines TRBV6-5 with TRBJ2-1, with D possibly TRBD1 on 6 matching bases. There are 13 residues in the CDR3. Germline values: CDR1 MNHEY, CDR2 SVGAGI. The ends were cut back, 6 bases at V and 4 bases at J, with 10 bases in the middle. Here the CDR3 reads CASRLQGYNEQFF. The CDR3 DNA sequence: TGTGCCAGCAGATTACAGGGATACAATGAGCAGTTCTTC.

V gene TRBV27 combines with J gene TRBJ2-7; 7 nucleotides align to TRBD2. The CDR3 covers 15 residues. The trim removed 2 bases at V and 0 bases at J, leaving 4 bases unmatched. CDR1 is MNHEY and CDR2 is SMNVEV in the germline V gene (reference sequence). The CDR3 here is CASSLGRGSSYEQYF. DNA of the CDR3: TGTGCCAGCAGTTTAGGGCGGGGGAGCTCCTACGAGCAGTACTTC.

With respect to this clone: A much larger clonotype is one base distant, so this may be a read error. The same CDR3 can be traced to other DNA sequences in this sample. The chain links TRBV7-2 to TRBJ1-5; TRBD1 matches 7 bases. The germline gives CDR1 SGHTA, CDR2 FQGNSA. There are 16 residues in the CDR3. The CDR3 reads CASSLAQGGWDQPQHF. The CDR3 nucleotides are TGTGCTAGCAGCTTAGCCCAAGGGGGCTGGGATCAGCCCCAGCATTTT.

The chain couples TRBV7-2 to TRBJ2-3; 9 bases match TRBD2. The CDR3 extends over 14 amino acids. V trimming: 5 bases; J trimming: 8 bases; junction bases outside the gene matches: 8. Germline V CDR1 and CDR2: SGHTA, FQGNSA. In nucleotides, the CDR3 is TGTGCCAGCAGCGCTAGCGGGCGGGGGGGTACGCAGTATTTT. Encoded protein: CASSASGRGGTQYF.

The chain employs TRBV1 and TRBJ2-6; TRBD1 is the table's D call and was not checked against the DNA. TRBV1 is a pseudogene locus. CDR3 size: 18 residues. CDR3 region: CTSSTQSLSQSRANVLTF. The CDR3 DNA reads TGCACCAGCAGCACACAAAGTTTGTCACAAAGTCGGGCCAACGTCCTGACTTTC.

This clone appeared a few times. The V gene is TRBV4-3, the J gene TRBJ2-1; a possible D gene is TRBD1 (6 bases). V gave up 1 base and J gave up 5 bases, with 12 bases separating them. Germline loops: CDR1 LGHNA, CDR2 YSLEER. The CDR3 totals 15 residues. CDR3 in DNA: TGCGCCAGCAGCCAAGGTCACAGGGCTAACAATGAGCAGTTCTTC. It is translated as CASSQGHRANNEQFF.

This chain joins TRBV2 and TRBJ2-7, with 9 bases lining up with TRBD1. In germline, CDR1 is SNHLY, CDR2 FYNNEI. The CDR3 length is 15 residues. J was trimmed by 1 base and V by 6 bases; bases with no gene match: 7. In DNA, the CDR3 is TGTGCCAGCAGCGTAGGGACAGGGAGGTCCTACGAGCAGTACTTC. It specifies CASSVGTGRSYEQYF.

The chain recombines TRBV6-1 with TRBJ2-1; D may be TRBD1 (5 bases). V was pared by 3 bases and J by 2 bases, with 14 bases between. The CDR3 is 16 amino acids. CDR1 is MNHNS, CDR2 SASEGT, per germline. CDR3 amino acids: CASSDGRGRPYNEQFF. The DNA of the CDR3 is TGTGCCAGCAGTGATGGTAGGGGTAGACCCTACAATGAGCAGTTCTTC.

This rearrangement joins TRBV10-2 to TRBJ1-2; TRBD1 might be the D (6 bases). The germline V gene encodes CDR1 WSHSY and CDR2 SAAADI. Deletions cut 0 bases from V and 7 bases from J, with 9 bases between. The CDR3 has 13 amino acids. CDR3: CASSESDRGGYTF. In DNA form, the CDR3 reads TGCGCCAGCAGTGAGTCGGACAGAGGTGGCTACACCTTC.

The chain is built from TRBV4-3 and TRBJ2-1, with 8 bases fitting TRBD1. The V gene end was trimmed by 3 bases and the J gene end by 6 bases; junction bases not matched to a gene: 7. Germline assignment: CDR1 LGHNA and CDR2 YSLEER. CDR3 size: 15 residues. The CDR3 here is CASSHGQGIGNEQFF. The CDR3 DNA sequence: TGCGCCAGCAGCCATGGACAGGGTATAGGCAATGAGCAGTTCTTC.

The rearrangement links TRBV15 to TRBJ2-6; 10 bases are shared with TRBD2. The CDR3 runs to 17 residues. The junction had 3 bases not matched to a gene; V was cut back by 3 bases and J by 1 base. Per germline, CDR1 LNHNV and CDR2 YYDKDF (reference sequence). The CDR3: CATSRASGRSGANVLTF. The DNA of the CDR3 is TGTGCCACCAGCAGGGCTAGCGGGAGATCTGGGGCCAACGTCCTGACTTTC.

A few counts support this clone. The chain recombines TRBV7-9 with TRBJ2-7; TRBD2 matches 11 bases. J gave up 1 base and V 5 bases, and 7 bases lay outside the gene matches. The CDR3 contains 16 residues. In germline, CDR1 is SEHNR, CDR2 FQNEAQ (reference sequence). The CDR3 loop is CASSAGTSGYSYEQYF. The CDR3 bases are TGTGCCAGCAGCGCAGGGACTAGCGGATATTCCTACGAGCAGTACTTC. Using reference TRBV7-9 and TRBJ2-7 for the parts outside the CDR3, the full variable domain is DTGVSQNPRHKITKRGQNVTFRCDPISEHNRLYWYRQTLGQGPEFLTYFQNEAQLEKSRLLSDRFSAERPKGSFSTLEIQRTEQGDSAMYLCASSAGTSGYSYEQYFGPGTRLTVT.

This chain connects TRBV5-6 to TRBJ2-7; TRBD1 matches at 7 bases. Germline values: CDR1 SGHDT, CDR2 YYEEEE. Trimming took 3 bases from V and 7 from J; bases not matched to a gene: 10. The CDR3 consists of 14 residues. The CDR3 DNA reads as TGTGCCAGCAGCTCTGCTTCAGGGGGTCGGGAGCAGTACTTC. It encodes CASSSASGGREQYF.

The CDR3 sequence is CASSELAGGQETQYF. DNA of the CDR3: TGTGCCAGCAGTGAATTAGCGGGGGGGCAAGAGACCCAGTACTTC. The gene calls are TRBV6-1 and TRBJ2-5; the match to TRBD2 covers 11 bases. CDR1 and CDR2 from the germline V gene are MNHNS and SASEGT. V dropped 2 bases and J dropped 2; count of bases not matched to a gene: 1. The CDR3 totals 15 residues.

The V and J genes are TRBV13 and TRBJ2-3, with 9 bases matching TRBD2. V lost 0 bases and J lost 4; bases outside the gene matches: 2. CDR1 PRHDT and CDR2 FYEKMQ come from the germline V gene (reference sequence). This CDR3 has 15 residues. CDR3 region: CASSLGREGPDTQYF. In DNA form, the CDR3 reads TGTGCCAGCAGCTTAGGGCGGGAGGGCCCAGATACGCAGTATTTT.

The CDR3 DNA reads TGTGCCAGCAGCTTAGGGGGCGCCTCCTACGAGCAGTACTTC. The encoded protein is CASSLGGASYEQYF. The gene calls are TRBV7-2 and TRBJ2-7; a weak D match, TRBD1 (5 bases). V lost 1 base to trimming and J lost 0 bases, with 7 bases between them. The CDR3 sequence is 14 residues long. Germline CDR1 is SGHTA and CDR2 is FQGNSA. Supplemented by reference TRBV7-2 and TRBJ2-7, the full variable domain reads GAGVSQSPSNKVTEKGKDVELRCDPISGHTALYWYRQSLGQGLEFLIYFQGNSAPDKSGLPSDRFSAERTGGSVSTLTIQRTQQEDSAVYLCASSLGGASYEQYFGPGTRLTVT.

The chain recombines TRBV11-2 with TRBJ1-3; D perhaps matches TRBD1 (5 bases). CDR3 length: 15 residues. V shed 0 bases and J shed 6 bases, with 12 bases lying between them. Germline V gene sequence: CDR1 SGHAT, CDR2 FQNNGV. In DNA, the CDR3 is TGTGCCAGCAGCTTAGATCCAGGGTCCCTAAACACCATATATTTT. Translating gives CASSLDPGSLNTIYF.

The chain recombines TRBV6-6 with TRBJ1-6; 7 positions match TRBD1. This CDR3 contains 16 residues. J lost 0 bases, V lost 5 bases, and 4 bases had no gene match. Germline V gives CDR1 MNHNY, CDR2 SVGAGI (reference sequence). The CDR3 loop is CASSPHRGSYNSPLHF. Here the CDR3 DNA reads TGTGCCAGCAGTCCCCACAGGGGCTCCTATAATTCACCCCTCCACTTT.

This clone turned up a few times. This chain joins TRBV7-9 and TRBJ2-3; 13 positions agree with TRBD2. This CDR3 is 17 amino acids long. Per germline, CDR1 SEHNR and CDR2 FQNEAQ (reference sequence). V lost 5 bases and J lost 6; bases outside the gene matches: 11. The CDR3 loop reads CASSGSGLAGFSDTQYF. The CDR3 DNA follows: TGTGCCAGCAGCGGGTCGGGACTAGCGGGGTTCTCCGATACGCAGTATTTT.

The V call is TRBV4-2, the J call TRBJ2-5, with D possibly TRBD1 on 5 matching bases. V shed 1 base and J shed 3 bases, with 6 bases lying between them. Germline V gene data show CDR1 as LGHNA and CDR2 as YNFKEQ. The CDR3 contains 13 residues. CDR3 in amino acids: CASSQGQKETQYF. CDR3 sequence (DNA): TGTGCCAGCAGCCAAGGACAGAAAGAGACCCAGTACTTC.

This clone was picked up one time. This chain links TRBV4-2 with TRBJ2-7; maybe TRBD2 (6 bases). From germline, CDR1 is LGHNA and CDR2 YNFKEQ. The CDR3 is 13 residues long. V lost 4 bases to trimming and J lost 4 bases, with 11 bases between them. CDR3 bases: TGTGCCAGCAGCCCGGGACTCCCTTACGAGCAGTACTTC. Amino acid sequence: CASSPGLPYEQYF.